This T cell receptor beta chain was sequenced in a study of blood T cells in healthy people across ages. Study results and caveats: Both naive CD4+ cell counts and diversity were greater in long-lived donors than in aged donors. Strong correlation was found linking TCR beta diversity to naive T cell percentage.

This clonotype was recorded a few times. Its antigen is not known. This CDR3 has 14 amino acids. Trimming pared 2 bases from V and 2 bases from J, leaving 6 bases between. Germline CDR1 is MGHRA and CDR2 is YSYEKL. With a J-beta primer mix and a sample-barcoded 5' primer, a second PCR ran roughly 6 to 11 cycles. Every individual sample yielded 2.5 million or more paired-end reads (each containing CDR3). TCRdb redid the calling of the 5' RACE reads with MiXCR, one entry per CDR3 protein. The data show some 1,500,000 distinct CDR3 sequences, 40% to 45% seen once. The J gene is TRBJ1-4, the V gene TRBV4-1, with D unresolved. The TCR was taken from a young woman in good health. Material for sequencing was blood. CDR3 DNA sequence: TGCGCCAGCAGCCAACCAAGGACTAATGAAAAACTGTTTTTT. It yields the protein CASSQPRTNEKLFF.